This T cell receptor beta chain was identified in a study of PD-1 blockade in classical Hodgkin lymphoma. Every patient had relapsed following autologous stem cell transplantation, and cohorts differed in brentuximab vedotin exposure. The assay was immunoSEQ multiplex PCR, and TCRdb's table has in-frame clones only and misses some. The data hold tens of thousands of clones, with roughly nine tenths observed a single time. Study-level findings and limits: Diminished baseline TCR diversity has been reported in newly diagnosed patients relative to healthy donors.

With respect to this clone: As yet, its antigen is unknown.

CDR3 length equals 13 residues. The germline V and J ends were trimmed by 1 base and 10 bases, with 10 bases remaining between them. Per the germline V gene, CDR1 is SEHNR and CDR2 is FQNEAQ (reference sequence). The sample here was peripheral blood mononuclear cells (PBMCs), taken at baseline. The rearrangement joins TRBV7-9 to TRBJ1-4, with no clear D. This sequence originates from a human donor with classical Hodgkin lymphoma. CDR3 DNA sequence: TGTGCCAGCAGCTTAGGCGGGGATAGAAAACTGTTTTTT. This sequence encodes CASSLGGDRKLFF. Based on the CDR3 plus reference TRBV7-9 and TRBJ1-4, the full variable domain is DTGVSQNPRHKITKRGQNVTFRCDPISEHNRLYWYRQTLGQGPEFLTYFQNEAQLEKSRLLSDRFSAERPKGSFSTLEIQRTEQGDSAMYLCASSLGGDRKLFFGSGTQLSVL.